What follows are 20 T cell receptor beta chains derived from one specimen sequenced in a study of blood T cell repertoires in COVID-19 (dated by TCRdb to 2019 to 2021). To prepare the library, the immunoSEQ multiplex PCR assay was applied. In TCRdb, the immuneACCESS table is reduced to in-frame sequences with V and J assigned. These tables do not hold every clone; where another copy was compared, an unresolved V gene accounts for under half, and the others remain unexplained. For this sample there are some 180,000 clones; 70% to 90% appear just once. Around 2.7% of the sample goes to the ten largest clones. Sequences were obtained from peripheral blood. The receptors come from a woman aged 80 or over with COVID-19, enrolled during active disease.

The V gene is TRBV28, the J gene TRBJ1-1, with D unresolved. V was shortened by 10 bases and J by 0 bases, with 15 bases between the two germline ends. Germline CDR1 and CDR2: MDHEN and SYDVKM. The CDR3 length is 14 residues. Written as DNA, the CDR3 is TGTGCCACCCTATACTTGGCGGTGAACACTGAAGCTTTCTTT. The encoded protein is CATLYLAVNTEAFF.

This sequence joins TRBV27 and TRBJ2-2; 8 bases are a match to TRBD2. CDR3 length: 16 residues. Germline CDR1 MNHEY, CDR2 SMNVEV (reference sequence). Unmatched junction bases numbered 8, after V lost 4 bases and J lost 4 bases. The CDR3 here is CASSSNLGTSTGELFF. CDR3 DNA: TGTGCCAGCAGTTCAAACTTGGGGACTAGCACCGGGGAGCTGTTTTTT.

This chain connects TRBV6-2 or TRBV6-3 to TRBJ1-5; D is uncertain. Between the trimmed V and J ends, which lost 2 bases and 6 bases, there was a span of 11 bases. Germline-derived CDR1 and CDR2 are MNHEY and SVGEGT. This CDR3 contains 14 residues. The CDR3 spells CASSYPLPRQPQHF. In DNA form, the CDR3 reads TGTGCCAGCAGTTACCCCCTACCACGTCAGCCCCAGCATTTT.

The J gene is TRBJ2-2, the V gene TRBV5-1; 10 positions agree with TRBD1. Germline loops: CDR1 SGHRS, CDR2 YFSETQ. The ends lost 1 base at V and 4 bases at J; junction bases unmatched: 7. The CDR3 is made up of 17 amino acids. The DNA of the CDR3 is TGCGCCAGCAGCTTGAACGCCGGGACAGGGGCCACCGGGGAGCTGTTTTTT. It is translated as CASSLNAGTGATGELFF.

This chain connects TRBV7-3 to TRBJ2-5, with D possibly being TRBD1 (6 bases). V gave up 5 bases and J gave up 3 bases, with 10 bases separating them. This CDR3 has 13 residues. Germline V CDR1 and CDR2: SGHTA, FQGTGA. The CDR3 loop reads CASSRRTEETQYF. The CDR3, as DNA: TGTGCCAGCAGCCGACGGACAGAAGAGACCCAGTACTTC. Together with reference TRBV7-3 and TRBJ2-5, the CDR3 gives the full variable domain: GAGVSQTPSNKVTEKGKYVELRCDPISGHTALYWYRQSLGQGPEFLIYFQGTGAADDSGLPNDRFFAVRPEGSVSTLKIQRTERGDSAVYLCASSRRTEETQYFGPGTRLLVL.

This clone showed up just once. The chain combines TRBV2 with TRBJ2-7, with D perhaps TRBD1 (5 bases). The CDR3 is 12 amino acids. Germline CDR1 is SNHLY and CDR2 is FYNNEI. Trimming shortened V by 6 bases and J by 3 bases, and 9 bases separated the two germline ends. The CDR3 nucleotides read TGTGCCAGCAGCAGACAGAACTACGAGCAGTACTTC. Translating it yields CASSRQNYEQYF. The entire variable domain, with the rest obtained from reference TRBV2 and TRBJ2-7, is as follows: EPEVTQTPSHQVTQMGQEVILRCVPISNHLYFYWYRQILGQKVEFLVSFYNNEISEKSEIFDDQFSVERPDGSNFTLKIRSTKLEDSAMYFCASSRQNYEQYFGPGTRLTVT.

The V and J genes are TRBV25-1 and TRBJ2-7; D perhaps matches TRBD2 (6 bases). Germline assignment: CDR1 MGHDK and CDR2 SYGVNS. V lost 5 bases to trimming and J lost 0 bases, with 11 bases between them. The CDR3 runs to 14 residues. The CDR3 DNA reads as TGTGCCAGCAGTCGGGCGGGGAGCTCCTACGAGCAGTACTTC. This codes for CASSRAGSSYEQYF.

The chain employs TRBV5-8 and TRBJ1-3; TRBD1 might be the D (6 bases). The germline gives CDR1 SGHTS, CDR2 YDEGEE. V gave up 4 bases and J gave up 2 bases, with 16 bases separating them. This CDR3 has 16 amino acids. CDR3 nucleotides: TGTGCCAGCAGCCCGGGGGGGGCACTGGCTGGAAACACCATATATTTT. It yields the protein CASSPGGALAGNTIYF.

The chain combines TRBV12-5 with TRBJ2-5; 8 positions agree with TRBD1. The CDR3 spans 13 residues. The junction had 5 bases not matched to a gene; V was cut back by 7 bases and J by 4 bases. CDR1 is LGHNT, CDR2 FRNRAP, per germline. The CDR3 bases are TGTGCTAGTGCCCGGACAGGGACAGAGACCCAGTACTTC. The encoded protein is CASARTGTETQYF.

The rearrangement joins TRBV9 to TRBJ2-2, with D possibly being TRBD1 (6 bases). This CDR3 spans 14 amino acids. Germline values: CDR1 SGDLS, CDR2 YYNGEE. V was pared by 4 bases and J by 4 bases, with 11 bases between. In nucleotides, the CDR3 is TGTGCCAGCAGCACTCTGGACAGCACCGGGGAGCTGTTTTTT. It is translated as CASSTLDSTGELFF.

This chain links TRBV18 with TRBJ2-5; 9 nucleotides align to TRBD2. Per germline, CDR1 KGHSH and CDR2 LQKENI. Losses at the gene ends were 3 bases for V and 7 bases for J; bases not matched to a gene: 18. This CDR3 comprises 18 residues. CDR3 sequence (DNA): TGTGCCAGCTCACCTAGCGGGAGCAGAGAAGGGGAGATATGGACCCAGTACTTC. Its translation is CASSPSGSREGEIWTQYF.

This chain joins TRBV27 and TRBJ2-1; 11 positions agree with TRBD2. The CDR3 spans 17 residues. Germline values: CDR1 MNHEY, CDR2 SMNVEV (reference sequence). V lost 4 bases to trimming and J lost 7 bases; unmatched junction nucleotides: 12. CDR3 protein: CASSSQGVLAGGNEQFF. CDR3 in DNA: TGTGCCAGCAGTTCTCAAGGGGTGCTAGCGGGAGGTAATGAGCAGTTCTTC.

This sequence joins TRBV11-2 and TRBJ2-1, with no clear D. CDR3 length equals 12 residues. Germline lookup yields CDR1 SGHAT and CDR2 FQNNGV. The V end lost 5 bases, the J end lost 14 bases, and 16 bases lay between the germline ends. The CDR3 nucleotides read TGTGCCAGCAGCCCCCCTGCCTCGTCGGAGTTCTTC. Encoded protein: CASSPPASSEFF.

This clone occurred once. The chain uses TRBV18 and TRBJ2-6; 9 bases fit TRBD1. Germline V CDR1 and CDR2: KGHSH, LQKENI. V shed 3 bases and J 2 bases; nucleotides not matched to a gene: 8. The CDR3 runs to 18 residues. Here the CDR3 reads CASSPGTGLPAGANVLTF. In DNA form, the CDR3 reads TGTGCCAGCTCACCCGGGACAGGGCTTCCGGCTGGGGCCAACGTCCTGACTTTC.

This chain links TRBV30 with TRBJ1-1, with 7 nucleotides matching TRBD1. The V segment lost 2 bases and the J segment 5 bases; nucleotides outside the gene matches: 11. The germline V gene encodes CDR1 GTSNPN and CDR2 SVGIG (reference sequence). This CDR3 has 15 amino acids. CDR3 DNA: TGTGCCTGGAGTCTAGCACGACAGGGTGAAACTGAAGCTTTCTTT. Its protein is CAWSLARQGETEAFF.

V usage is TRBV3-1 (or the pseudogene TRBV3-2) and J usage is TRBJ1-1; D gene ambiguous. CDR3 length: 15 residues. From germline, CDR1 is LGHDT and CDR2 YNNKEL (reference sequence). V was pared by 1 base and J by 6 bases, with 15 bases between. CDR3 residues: CASSQVLIRPAEAFF. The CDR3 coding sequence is TGTGCCAGCAGCCAAGTTTTGATTCGCCCGGCTGAAGCTTTCTTT.

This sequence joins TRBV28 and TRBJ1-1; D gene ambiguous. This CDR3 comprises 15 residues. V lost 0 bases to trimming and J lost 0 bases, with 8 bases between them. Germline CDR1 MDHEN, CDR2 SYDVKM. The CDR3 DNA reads TGTGCCAGCAGTTTATGGGAGGAGTTGAACACTGAAGCTTTCTTT. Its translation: CASSLWEELNTEAFF.

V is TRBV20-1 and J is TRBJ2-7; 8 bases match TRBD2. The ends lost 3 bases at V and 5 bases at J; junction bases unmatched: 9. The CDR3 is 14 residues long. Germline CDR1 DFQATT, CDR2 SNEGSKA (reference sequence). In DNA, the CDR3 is TGCAGTGCTAGTGGCGGGGGGTCAAGACACGAGCAGTACTTC. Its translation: CSASGGGSRHEQYF.

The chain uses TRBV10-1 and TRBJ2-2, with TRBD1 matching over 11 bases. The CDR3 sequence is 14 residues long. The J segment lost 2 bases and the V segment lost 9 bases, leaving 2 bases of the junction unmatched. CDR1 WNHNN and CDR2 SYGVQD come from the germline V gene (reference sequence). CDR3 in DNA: TGCGCCAGGGGACAGGGGGATAACACCGGGGAGCTGTTTTTT. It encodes CARGQGDNTGELFF.

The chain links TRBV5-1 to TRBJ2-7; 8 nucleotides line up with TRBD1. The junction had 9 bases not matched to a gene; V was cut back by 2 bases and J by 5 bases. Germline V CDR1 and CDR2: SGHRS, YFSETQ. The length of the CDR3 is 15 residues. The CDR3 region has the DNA TGCGCCAGCAGCTTAGCCGGGACAGGCATCAACGAGCAGTACTTC. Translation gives CASSLAGTGINEQYF.